The source of this T cell receptor (beta chain) is a study of neurological immune-mediated disorders. Overall study results and limits: None of the CDR3 amino acid sequences of expanded clones recurred across subjects, suggesting private repertoires in all groups.

Germline V CDR1 and CDR2: SGHRS, YFSETQ. The V end lost 8 bases, the J end lost 2 bases, and 19 bases lay between the germline ends. The CDR3 has 15 residues. This clonotype was seen at least ten times. Its specificity is unknown. 5'RACE employing 10-nucleotide random UMIs yielded the cDNA. The yield of each sequencing run was over 160 million TCR-beta sequences from 15-18 subjects. Via MiXCR, TCRdb re-called the 5' RACE reads, giving one row per CDR3 protein. The sample lists under 70,000 distinct CDR3 sequences, 20% to 30% occurring once. The time point is: technical triplicate 2. The unsorted libraries originated from 2 million PBMCs that had been stored at -80 C.

The chain employs TRBV5-1 and TRBJ1-2, with D perhaps TRBD1 (5 bases). The source is a man aged 55 to 70 with HTLV-1-associated myelopathy (HAM/TSP). The sequenced sample consisted of PBMCs. The CDR3 protein is CASSRDSGGNYGYTF. In DNA form, the CDR3 reads TGCGCCAGTTCCCGGGACTCTGGGGGAAACTATGGCTACACCTTC.